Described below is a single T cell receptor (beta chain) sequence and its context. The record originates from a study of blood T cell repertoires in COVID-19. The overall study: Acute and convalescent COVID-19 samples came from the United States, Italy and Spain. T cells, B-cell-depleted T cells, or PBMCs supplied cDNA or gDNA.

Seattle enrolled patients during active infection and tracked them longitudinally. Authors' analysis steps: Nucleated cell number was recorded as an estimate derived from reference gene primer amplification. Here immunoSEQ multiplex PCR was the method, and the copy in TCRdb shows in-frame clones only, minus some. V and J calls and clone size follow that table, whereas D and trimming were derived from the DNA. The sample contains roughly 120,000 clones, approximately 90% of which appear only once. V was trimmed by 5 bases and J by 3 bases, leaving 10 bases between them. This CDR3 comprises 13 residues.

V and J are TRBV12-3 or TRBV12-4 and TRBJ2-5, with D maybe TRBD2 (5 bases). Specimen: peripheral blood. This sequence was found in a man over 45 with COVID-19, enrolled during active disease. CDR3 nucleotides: TGTGCCAGCAGTATAACTAGTGAAGAGACCCAGTACTTC. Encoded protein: CASSITSEETQYF.